This T cell receptor (beta chain) is drawn from a study of shared clonotypes between healthy human individuals. As for the study in general: CD4 naive and CD4 memory each took three plates per donor, while CD8 naive took two and CD8 memory one.

Germline-derived CDR1 and CDR2 are SGHDN and FVKESK. The V end was cut by 3 bases, the J end by 10 bases, with 16 bases between. The CDR3 sequence is 14 residues long. Terminally differentiated effector memory CD45RA+ cells were excluded by CCR7 positive selection of CD45RO-negative cells. All of the donors resided in Nashville, Tennessee, and each was a Caucasian adult. Using immunoSEQ multiplex PCR, the repertoire was profiled, and TCRdb retains in-frame clones only, with some absent. In the table there are about 800,000 clones, 90% to 97% of which are singletons. This clone was seen only once. Sequencing was performed on naive CD8+ T cells sorted from blood. The sequence was collected from a man aged 30-40 years in good health. The gene calls are TRBV14 and TRBJ2-1; unclear D gene. The CDR3 protein is CASSQTTGFREQFF. CDR3 bases: TGTGCCAGCAGCCAGACGACTGGGTTCCGGGAGCAGTTCTTC. The full variable domain, with the rest looked up from reference TRBV14 and TRBJ2-1, is EAGVTQFPSHSVIEKGQTVTLRCDPISGHDNLYWYRRVMGKEIKFLLHFVKESKQDESGMPNNRFLAERTGGTYSTLKVQPAELEDSGVYFCASSQTTGFREQFFGPGTRLTVL.